This T cell receptor (beta chain) appears in the sequencing data of a study of blood T cell repertoires in COVID-19. The wider study: From T cells, B-cell-depleted T cells, or PBMCs came the material, which was cDNA or gDNA.

Study members were between 18 and 89 years old and lived in 25 or so US regions. Cohorts were assigned according to the clinical history that participants reported. The table came from immunoSEQ multiplex PCR; TCRdb's copy has only in-frame clones and leaves some out. The table includes 150,000 to 200,000 clones, around three quarters detected once. This sequence was found in a woman aged 45-59 years with acute COVID-19. The sequenced sample was PBMCs or T cells enriched from blood (not recorded which).

CDR3 loop: CASSSDLSGGGNEQFF. In nucleotides, the CDR3 is TGTGCCAGCAGCTCCGACTTGAGCGGGGGGGGGAATGAGCAGTTCTTC. The chain couples TRBV7-2 to TRBJ2-1, with 10 bases matching TRBD2. The V and J ends lost 4 bases and 7 bases, in that order; junction bases with no gene match: 10. CDR1 SGHTA and CDR2 FQGNSA come from the germline V gene. This CDR3 has 16 residues.